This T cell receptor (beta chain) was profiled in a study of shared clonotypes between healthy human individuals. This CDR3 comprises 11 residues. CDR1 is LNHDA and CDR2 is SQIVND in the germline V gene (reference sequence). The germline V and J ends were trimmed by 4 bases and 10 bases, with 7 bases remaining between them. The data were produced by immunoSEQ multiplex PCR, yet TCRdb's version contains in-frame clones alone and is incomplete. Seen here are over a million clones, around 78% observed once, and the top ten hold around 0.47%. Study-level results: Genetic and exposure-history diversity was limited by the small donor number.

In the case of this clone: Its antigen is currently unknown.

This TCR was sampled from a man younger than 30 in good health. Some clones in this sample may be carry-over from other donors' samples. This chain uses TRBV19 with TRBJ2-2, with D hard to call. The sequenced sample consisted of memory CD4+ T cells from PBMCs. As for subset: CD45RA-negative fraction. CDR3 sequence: CASSNAAELFF. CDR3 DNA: TGTGCCAGTAGTAATGCCGCGGAGCTGTTTTTT.